Below, 17 T cell receptor beta chains from the same sample are listed, as sequenced in a study of OX40 agonist ivuxolimab in advanced cancers. Sequenced by immunoSEQ multiplex PCR; TCRdb stores in-frame clones only, minus some. The sample includes 100,000 or so clones, around nine tenths of them seen just once. This specimen was CD4+ or CD8+ T cells sorted from blood, taken in a trial of the OX40 agonist ivuxolimab. Receptors originate from an adult with an advanced solid tumor such as melanoma, head and neck, liver or kidney cancer.

The chain combines TRBV6-5 with TRBJ2-3; D is perhaps TRBD1 or TRBD2 (5 bases each). Per the germline V gene, CDR1 is MNHEY and CDR2 is SVGAGI. V lost 2 bases and J lost 4, with 10 bases in between. The CDR3 runs 14 residues. The CDR3 loop is CASSYGGVSDTQYF. DNA of the CDR3: TGTGCCAGCAGTTACGGGGGAGTTTCAGATACGCAGTATTTT.

CDR3 amino acids: CASSPPSRGPREPQHF. The CDR3 DNA is TGTGCCAGCTCACCACCCAGCCGGGGCCCACGTGAGCCCCAGCATTTT. J is TRBJ1-5 and V is TRBV18; D might be TRBD1 (5 bases). Germline CDR1 and CDR2: KGHSH and LQKENI. CDR3 size: 16 residues. V lost 0 bases, J lost 8 bases, and 17 bases lay in between.

V and J are TRBV7-9 and TRBJ2-3; a possible D gene is TRBD2 (5 bases). Between the trimmed V and J ends, which lost 3 bases and 3 bases, there was a span of 10 bases. Germline lookup yields CDR1 SEHNR and CDR2 FQNEAQ (reference sequence). The CDR3 spans 14 residues. CDR3 region: CASSFTGRTDTQYF. CDR3 DNA: TGTGCCAGCAGCTTCACGGGAAGAACAGATACGCAGTATTTT.

The chain links TRBV4-2 to TRBJ1-2, with D tentatively TRBD1 (5 bases). V dropped 2 bases and J dropped 6 bases, with 13 bases sitting between them. The CDR3 loop spans 14 amino acids. Germline lookup yields CDR1 LGHNA and CDR2 YNFKEQ. CDR3 coding DNA: TGTGCCAGCAGCCAATCCGGGACTGGTAATGGCTACACCTTC. Translation: CASSQSGTGNGYTF.

V is TRBV18 and J is TRBJ1-5; 7 bases fit TRBD1. Germline CDR1 is KGHSH and CDR2 is LQKENI. V lost 6 bases, J lost 9 bases, and 8 bases stayed unmatched. The CDR3 loop spans 13 amino acids. The CDR3 bases are TGTGCCAGCTCTAGGGACAGCACGGGGCCCCAGCATTTT. Translated: CASSRDSTGPQHF.

V gene TRBV5-8 combines with J gene TRBJ2-5; D perhaps matches TRBD1 (6 bases). From germline, CDR1 is SGHTS and CDR2 YDEGEE. V lost 4 bases and J lost 1, with 11 bases in between. The length of the CDR3 is 14 residues. DNA of the CDR3: TGTGCCAGCAGCACCGGGACACTCCAAGAGACCCAGTACTTC. It is translated as CASSTGTLQETQYF.

This chain joins TRBV28 and TRBJ1-3; no firm D call. V lost 6 bases to trimming and J lost 8 bases, with 11 bases between them. The germline V gene encodes CDR1 MDHEN and CDR2 SYDVKM. The CDR3 extends over 12 amino acids. The CDR3 region is CASSSQVDTIYF. CDR3 bases: TGTGCCAGCAGCTCCCAGGTCGACACCATATATTTT.

This clone has just a few counts. The chain carries TRBV10-1 and TRBJ2-7; 8 bases agree with TRBD1. V shed 4 bases, J shed 6 bases, and the junction held 2 bases outside the gene matches. This CDR3 is built from 12 residues. The germline V gene encodes CDR1 WNHNN and CDR2 SYGVQD (reference sequence). The CDR3 DNA reads as TGCGCCAGCAGTGGGACAGGGCCCGAGCAGTACTTC. Encoded protein: CASSGTGPEQYF.

In this sample, this clone turned up a few times. The chain combines TRBV29-1 with TRBJ1-5; D remains ambiguous. CDR1 is SQVTM, CDR2 ANQGSEA, per germline. V was pared by 4 bases and J by 2 bases, with 15 bases between. This CDR3 spans 15 amino acids. The DNA of the CDR3 is TGCAGCGTTGCGGAGGGCCTTTTGGGCAATCAGCCCCAGCATTTT. Its protein is CSVAEGLLGNQPQHF.

The V gene is TRBV5-1, the J gene TRBJ1-1; TRBD1 agrees at 7 bases. The CDR3 covers 14 residues. V was pared by 1 base and J by 1 base, with 1 base of the junction left unmatched. Germline V CDR1 and CDR2: SGHRS, YFSETQ. The CDR3 sequence is CASSLRTGNTEAFF. The CDR3 DNA sequence: TGCGCCAGCAGCTTGAGGACAGGGAACACTGAAGCTTTCTTT.

The chain employs TRBV6-1 and TRBJ2-7; 7 bases fit TRBD1. This CDR3 contains 15 residues. The trim removed 6 bases at V and 3 bases at J, leaving 11 bases unmatched. CDR1 is MNHNS, CDR2 SASEGT, per germline. CDR3 DNA: TGTGCCAGCAGCGACTACAGGGGAAGCGGCTACGAGCAGTACTTC. As protein: CASSDYRGSGYEQYF.

The rearrangement links TRBV5-1 to TRBJ1-4; TRBD1 matches at 11 bases. Germline V gene lookup returns CDR1 SGHRS and CDR2 YFSETQ. The CDR3 is 14 residues long. The V segment lost 2 bases and the J segment 7 bases; nucleotides outside the gene matches: 1. The CDR3 loop reads CASSFGQGAEKLFF. Here the CDR3 DNA reads TGCGCCAGCAGCTTCGGACAGGGGGCTGAAAAACTGTTTTTT.

The chain links TRBV5-1 to TRBJ2-3; unclear D gene. The CDR3 consists of 12 residues. V lost 7 bases, J lost 5 bases, and 11 bases lay in between. CDR1 and CDR2 (germline): SGHRS, YFSETQ. CDR3 nucleotides: TGCGCCAGCCGCTATGACTTAGATACGCAGTATTTT. This translates into CASRYDLDTQYF.

CDR3 residues: CATLETEAGQGVRGSTDTQYF. The CDR3 DNA is TGCGCCACATTAGAAACCGAAGCGGGACAGGGGGTGAGGGGAAGCACAGATACGCAGTATTTT. The rearrangement links TRBV23-1 to TRBJ2-3; 11 nucleotides match TRBD1. TRBV23-1 is recorded as an ORF, its role being uncertain. Trimming at V came to 10 bases and at J to 0 bases, leaving 24 bases not matched to a gene. The CDR3 sequence is 21 residues long.

The chain carries TRBV28 and TRBJ1-5; possible D gene TRBD1, 6 bases. V lost 8 bases and J lost 4, with 9 bases in between. The CDR3 is 12 residues long. The germline V gene has CDR1 MDHEN and CDR2 SYDVKM. The CDR3 here is CASCRGNQPQHF. CDR3 DNA: TGTGCCAGCTGCAGGGGTAATCAGCCCCAGCATTTT.

This rearrangement joins TRBV6-6 to TRBJ1-4; perhaps TRBD1 as D (5 bases). CDR1 is MNHNY, CDR2 SVGAGI, per germline (reference sequence). Between the trimmed V and J ends, which lost 7 bases and 8 bases, there was a span of 20 bases. The CDR3 totals 15 residues. CDR3 nucleotide sequence: TGTGCCAGCATTCAAGGGGCTACCTTGTCCGAAAAACTGTTTTTT. This translates into CASIQGATLSEKLFF.

This chain connects TRBV19 to TRBJ2-5, with 9 positions matching TRBD2. The germline gives CDR1 LNHDA, CDR2 SQIVND (reference sequence). The CDR3 is made up of 17 amino acids. V shed 3 bases, J shed 4 bases, and the junction held 12 bases outside the gene matches. The CDR3 DNA follows: TGTGCCAGTAGTATCGGGGGTAGCGGGAGATTAGGAGAGACCCAGTACTTC. Amino acid sequence: CASSIGGSGRLGETQYF.